The clone carrying this T cell receptor beta chain occurred a few times. PCR employed 60 Vbeta and 13 Jbeta primers. Profiled with immunoSEQ multiplex PCR; TCRdb holds only in-frame clones, not every one. The sample has about 150,000 clones, around 73% seen once. This specimen belongs to a study of cytomegalovirus exposure and HLA in healthy donors. CDR3 length equals 15 residues. CDR1 LGHNA and CDR2 YSLEER come from the germline V gene. V gave up 4 bases and J gave up 0 bases, with 10 bases separating them. Sequenced: PBMCs. The TCR sequence derives from a woman between 18 and 29 years old in good health and CMV-seronegative. This chain joins TRBV4-3 and TRBJ2-4; D not certain. The DNA for the CDR3 is TGCGCCAGCAGCCTCTCCCCCGTAGCCAAAAACATTCAGTACTTC. As protein: CASSLSPVAKNIQYF.